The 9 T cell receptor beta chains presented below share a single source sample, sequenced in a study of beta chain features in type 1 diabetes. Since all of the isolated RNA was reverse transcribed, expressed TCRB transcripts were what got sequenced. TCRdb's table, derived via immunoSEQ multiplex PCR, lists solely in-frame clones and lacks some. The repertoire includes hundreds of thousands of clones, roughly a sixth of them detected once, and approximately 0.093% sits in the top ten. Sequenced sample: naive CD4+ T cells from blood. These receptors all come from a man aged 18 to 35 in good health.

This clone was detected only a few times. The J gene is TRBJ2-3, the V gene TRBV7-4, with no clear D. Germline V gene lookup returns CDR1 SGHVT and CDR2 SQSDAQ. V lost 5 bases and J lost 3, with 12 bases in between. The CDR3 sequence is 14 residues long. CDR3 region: CASSPRRLTDTQYF. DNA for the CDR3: TGTGCCAGCAGCCCCCGTCGATTGACAGATACGCAGTATTTT. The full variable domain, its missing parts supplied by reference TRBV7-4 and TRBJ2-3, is GAGVSQSPRYKVAKRGRDVALRCDSISGHVTLYWYRQTLGQGSEVLTYSQSDAQRDKSGRPSGRFSAERPERSVSTLKIQRTEQGDSAVYLCASSPRRLTDTQYFGPGTRLTVL.

The CDR3: CASLRGTVQETQYF. Here the CDR3 DNA reads TGTGCCAGCTTGAGGGGGACGGTACAAGAGACCCAGTACTTC. The chain links TRBV7-9 to TRBJ2-5; a weak D match, TRBD1 (6 bases). Per the germline V gene, CDR1 is SEHNR and CDR2 is FQNEAQ (reference sequence). The V and J ends lost 8 bases and 2 bases respectively, with 15 bases between them. The CDR3 runs to 14 residues.

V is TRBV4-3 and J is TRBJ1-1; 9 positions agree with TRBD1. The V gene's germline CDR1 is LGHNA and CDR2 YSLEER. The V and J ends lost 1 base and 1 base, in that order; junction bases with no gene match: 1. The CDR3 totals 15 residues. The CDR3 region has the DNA TGCGCCAGCAGCCAAGGGGACAGGGCGAACACTGAAGCTTTCTTT. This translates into CASSQGDRANTEAFF.

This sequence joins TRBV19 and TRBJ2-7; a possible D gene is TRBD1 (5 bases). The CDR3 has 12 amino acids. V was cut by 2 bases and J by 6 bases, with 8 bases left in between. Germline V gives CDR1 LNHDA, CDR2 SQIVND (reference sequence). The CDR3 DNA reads TGTGCCAGTAGTATAACAAGGGGCGAGCAGTACTTC. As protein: CASSITRGEQYF.

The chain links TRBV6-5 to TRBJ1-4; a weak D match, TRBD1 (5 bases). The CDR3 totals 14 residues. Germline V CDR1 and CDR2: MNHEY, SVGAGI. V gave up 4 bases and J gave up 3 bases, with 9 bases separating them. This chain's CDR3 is CASSSGSSNEKLFF. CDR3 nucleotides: TGTGCCAGCAGTTCAGGGAGTTCTAATGAAAAACTGTTTTTT.

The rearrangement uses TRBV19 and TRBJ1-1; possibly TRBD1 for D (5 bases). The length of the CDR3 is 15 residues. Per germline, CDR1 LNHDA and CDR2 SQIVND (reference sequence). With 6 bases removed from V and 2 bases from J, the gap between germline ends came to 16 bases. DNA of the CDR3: TGTGCCAGTAGCGTAACAGGAGGATTCAACACTGAAGCTTTCTTT. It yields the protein CASSVTGGFNTEAFF.

This CDR3 is CSAELREKSTDTQYF. In nucleotides, the CDR3 is TGCAGCGCTGAGTTAAGGGAGAAAAGCACAGATACGCAGTATTTT. The chain combines TRBV29-1 with TRBJ2-3; D is possibly TRBD2 (5 bases). Germline CDR1 SQVTM, CDR2 ANQGSEA. Deletions cut 7 bases from V and 0 bases from J, with 17 bases between. This CDR3 contains 15 residues.

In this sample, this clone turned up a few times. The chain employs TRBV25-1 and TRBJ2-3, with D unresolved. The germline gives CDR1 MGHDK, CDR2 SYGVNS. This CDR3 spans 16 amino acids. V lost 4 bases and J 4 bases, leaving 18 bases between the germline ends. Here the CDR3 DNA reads TGTGCCAGCAGTGGTCGGACGAAGCAGGTGGCAGATACGCAGTATTTT. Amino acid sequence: CASSGRTKQVADTQYF.

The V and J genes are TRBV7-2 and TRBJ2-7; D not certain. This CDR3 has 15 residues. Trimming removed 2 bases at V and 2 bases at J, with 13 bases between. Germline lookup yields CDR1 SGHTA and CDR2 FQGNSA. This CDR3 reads CASSLPFDRTYEQYF. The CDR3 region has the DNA TGTGCCAGCAGCTTACCCTTCGACCGGACCTACGAGCAGTACTTC.